This is a list of T cell receptor beta chains from one sample in a study of blood T cell repertoires in COVID-19. Method: immunoSEQ multiplex PCR; TCRdb's copy keeps in-frame clones and lacks some. In the table there are 250,000 or so clones, around three quarters of which are singletons. The sample consisted of peripheral blood. These receptors all stem from a woman older than 75 with acute or convalescent COVID-19. CDR3s include the opening cysteine and the closing phenylalanine or tryptophan. A D gene is named only where the DNA matches it firmly. Not every row has a clone size; where given, it reads once, few, many or a size class.

TRBV15	.	TRBJ2-7	TRBD1	TGTGCCACCAGCAGAGATTTAACAGGGGGAGTGGACGAGCAGTACTTC	CATSRDLTGGVDEQYF
TRBV18	.	TRBJ1-5	TRBD1	TGTGCCAGCTCCCCCTTCAGGACAGGGGATAGAAATCAGCCCCAGCATTTT	CASSPFRTGDRNQPQHF
TRBV9	.	TRBJ2-3	.	TGTGCCAGCAGCCGCCTACGGGGGGCCCCCACAGATACGCAGTATTTT	CASSRLRGAPTDTQYF
TRBV19	.	TRBJ2-2	.	TGTGCCAGTAGTATAGGACAGGTCGCGAACACCGGGGAGCTGTTTTTT	CASSIGQVANTGELFF
TRBV5-1	.	TRBJ1-5	.	TGCGCCAGCAGCCCAGGGGATAGCAATCAGCCCCAGCATTTT	CASSPGDSNQPQHF
TRBV2	.	TRBJ1-1	.	TGTGCCAGCAGTGCCTTTGGGCGCGAAGCTTTCTTT	CASSAFGREAFF
TRBV7-9	.	TRBJ1-4	TRBD1	TGTGCCAGCAGCCCCCTGGACAGGGGGGTCGGAAAACTGTTTTTT	CASSPLDRGVGKLFF
TRBV2	.	TRBJ1-2	.	TGTGCCAGCAGTACCGGACAGATATACTATGGCTACACCTTC	CASSTGQIYYGYTF
TRBV11-2	.	TRBJ1-6	.	TGTGCCAGCGCGGTGAACCAGTTGGATAATTCACCCCTCCACTTT	CASAVNQLDNSPLHF
TRBV10-2	.	TRBJ1-2	.	TGCGCCAGCAGTGAGTCCAGAAATAACTATGGCTACACCTTC	CASSESRNNYGYTF
TRBV5-1	once	TRBJ1-5	TRBD1	TGCGCCAGCAGCAGGGACAGCCAAAAGTCTTATAGCAATCAGCCCCAGCATTTT	CASSRDSQKSYSNQPQHF
TRBV6-2/TRBV6-3	.	TRBJ1-1	.	TGTGCCAGCAGTTACTCGATGGTGAAAGCATCCGAAGCTTTCTTT	CASSYSMVKASEAFF
TRBV6-6	.	TRBJ1-2	TRBD1	TGTGCCAGCGTATTAACAGGGGACATTTTGGGCTACACCTTC	CASVLTGDILGYTF
TRBV18	.	TRBJ2-5	TRBD1	TGTGCCAGCTCACGGGACAGAGAAGAGACCCAGTACTTC	CASSRDREETQYF
TRBV5-4	.	TRBJ2-6	TRBD1	TGTGCCAGCAGTCGGGACAGGGCAGGCGGGGCCAACGTCCTGACTTTC	CASSRDRAGGANVLTF
TRBV5-1	once	TRBJ1-2	.	TGCGCCAGCAGCCCCGGGGGGGGGCCCTTCTATGGCTACACCTTC	CASSPGGGPFYGYTF
TRBV18	.	TRBJ1-5	.	TGTGCCAGCTCACCGGGTCCCAGGAGCAATCAGCCCCAGCATTTT	CASSPGPRSNQPQHF
TRBV6-2/TRBV6-3	.	TRBJ1-6	TRBD1	TGTGCCAGCAGTGGGGACAGGGGGTATAATTCACCCCTCCACTTT	CASSGDRGYNSPLHF
TRBV19	.	TRBJ2-7	.	TGTGCCAGTAGTATCGGGTACGAGCAGTACTTC	CASSIGYEQYF
TRBV3-1/TRBV3-2	.	TRBJ2-7	.	TGTGCCAGCAGCCACGGGGTGGACTACGAGCAGTACTTC	CASSHGVDYEQYF